This is a list of T cell receptor beta chains from one sample in a study of a mutant IDH1 vaccine in newly diagnosed glioma. Their cognate antigens are unknown. Libraries were prepared by immunoSEQ multiplex PCR; TCRdb keeps only in-frame clonotypes and omits some of them. The sample has some 42,000 clones, 80% to 90% seen once. Sample: PBMCs, taken from a glioma patient whose treatment included an IDH1 peptide vaccine. The receptors stem from a man in his forties with glioma. Each CDR3 is given with its conserved first and last residue.

J,V,CDR3
TRBJ2-5,TRBV15,CATSRGLQGAGETQYF
TRBJ2-7,TRBV7-2,CASSLGTGGINEQYF
TRBJ2-7,TRBV29-1,CSVDQGGAPYEQYF
TRBJ2-3,TRBV6-5,CASSLRQNTDTQYF
TRBJ2-5,TRBV7-9,CASSPRTGGDQGTQYF
TRBJ1-2,TRBV29-1,CSVVREPGYGYTF
TRBJ1-2,TRBV14,CASSPRTTGGYSYTF
TRBJ1-5,TRBV21-1,CASQANQPQHF
TRBJ2-7,TRBV5-1,CASSLWTGGAYEQYF
TRBJ2-7,TRBV6-5,CASSYSMRGDEQYF
TRBJ1-2,TRBV5-8,CASSPDRGEGYTF
TRBJ1-2,TRBV6-5,CASSRTGPNYGYTF
TRBJ1-2,TRBV7-3,CASSPLQGYGYTF
TRBJ2-3,TRBV6-5,CASSYYSSTDTQYF
TRBJ2-7,TRBV19,CASSRTSGTAGAYGNYEQYF
TRBJ2-7,TRBV4-1,CASSHSDRADYEQYF
TRBJ1-4,TRBV5-8,CASSPAGRSNEKLFF
TRBJ2-5,TRBV5-5,CASSFVSPQRRKETQYF
TRBJ2-5,TRBV5-6,CASSLVQETQYF
TRBJ1-1,TRBV2,CASTRDRETEAFF
TRBJ1-2,TRBV27,CASRSRTDGYTF
TRBJ2-7,TRBV11-1,CASRSGTVGEQYF
TRBJ2-7,TRBV28,CASRQLSGGTYEQYF
TRBJ2-7,TRBV4-3,CASSQDRDAASNEQYF
-,TRBV29-1,CSVSGSSYEQYF
TRBJ1-1,TRBV9,CASSSVLDPITMNTEAFF
TRBJ1-2,TRBV4-2,CASSQGGGLNLRVGYTF
TRBJ1-4,TRBV6-5,CASRSQGNEKLFF
TRBJ2-7,TRBV5-1,CASSWGVQGSAEQYF
TRBJ2-5,TRBV6-1,CASSEDSGQGAETQYF
TRBJ2-2,TRBV6-4,CASSPEAGSSGELFF
TRBJ1-5,TRBV6-5,CASSYSGGNQPQHF
TRBJ2-7,TRBV11-1,CASSLGQRLYEQYF
TRBJ2-5,TRBV5-1,CASSGQGFQETQYF
TRBJ2-4,TRBV28,CASRVPPGAGGSIQYF
TRBJ2-7,TRBV6-1,CASTSFSSYEQYF
TRBJ2-7,TRBV5-1,CASSLAARGPYEQYF
TRBJ2-7,TRBV7-8,CASSPRQGSEQYF
TRBJ1-2,TRBV5-4,CASSSRQGVNYYGYTF
TRBJ2-7,TRBV9,CASSETSGLATEQYF
TRBJ1-2,TRBV4-2,CASSQARDRDYGYTF
TRBJ2-2,TRBV15,CATSLRQGKKTGELFF
TRBJ2-7,TRBV15,CATRGTGAYEQYF
TRBJ2-5,TRBV6-5,CASSYGDARGQETQYF
TRBJ2-3,TRBV7-2,CASSLQGTSTDTQYF
TRBJ2-7,TRBV29-1,CGVREWGEQYF
TRBJ2-7,TRBV2,CASSPELALSYEQYF
TRBJ1-5,TRBV5-5,CASSLAAANQPQHF
TRBJ1-2,TRBV2,CASNRVNYGYTF
TRBJ2-5,TRBV6-5,CASSYGQGRETQYF
TRBJ1-2,TRBV7-9,CASSILQGANYGYTF
TRBJ2-2,TRBV6-6,CASSYSNAGTGELFF
TRBJ1-3,TRBV9,CASGPTGTTFFSGNTIYF
TRBJ1-5,TRBV2,CASSVERDQPQHF
TRBJ1-1,TRBV11-2,CASSVDSNTEAFF
TRBJ1-1,TRBV6-5,CASSFNMNTEAFF
TRBJ2-7,TRBV5-6,CASSSGTSGHTYEQYF